A single sample gave rise to the 30 T cell receptor beta chains below, sequenced in a study of T cells expressing NK-cell markers. TCRdb re-called the 5' RACE reads; one entry per CDR3 protein, DNA not given. The sample has hundreds of thousands of distinct CDR3 sequences. The sample comprised blood T cells: a sorted CD56 or NKG2C T cell subset, CD4+ or CD8+ T cells, or bulk PBMC T cells (not recorded which). These receptors all come from a woman between 18 and 69 years old in good health.

The chain couples TRBV12-3 or TRBV12-4 to TRBJ2-5; with no DNA, the TCRdb D assignment of TRBD1 cannot be verified. The CDR3 runs 14 residues. The CDR3 reads CASSYTRRGETQYF.

The V gene is TRBV18, the J gene TRBJ1-1. Germline CDR1 reads KGHSH; CDR2 reads LQKENI. This CDR3 comprises 12 residues. The CDR3 sequence: CASSRVNTEAFF. Drawing the rest from reference TRBV18 and TRBJ1-1, the complete variable domain is NAGVMQNPRHLVRRRGQEARLRCSPMKGHSHVYWYRQLPEEGLKFMVYLQKENIIDESGMPKERFSAEFPKEGPSILRIQQVVRGDSAAYFCASSRVNTEAFFGQGTRLTVV.

This chain joins TRBV15 and TRBJ2-1; no DNA is available, so the TRBD2 call from TCRdb remains unchecked. In germline, CDR1 is LNHNV, CDR2 YYDKDF (reference sequence). CDR3 length: 15 residues. The CDR3 region is CATSSGLVYYNEQFF.

The genes are TRBV20-1 and TRBJ2-1; TCRdb calls TRBD2, which cannot be checked without DNA. This CDR3 has 17 residues. Germline CDR1 is DFQATT and CDR2 is SNEGSKA (reference sequence). The CDR3 is CSARDRLGREGLNEQFF.

The chain combines TRBV7-9 with TRBJ1-3; the D call of TRBD1 rests on TCRdb alone, since no DNA is present to check it. CDR3 length equals 15 residues. In germline, CDR1 is SEHNR, CDR2 FQNEAQ (reference sequence). The CDR3 reads CASSYGHPSGNTIYF.

The chain uses TRBV6-5 and TRBJ1-1. This CDR3 contains 15 residues. Germline CDR1 and CDR2: MNHEY and SVGAGI. The CDR3 sequence: CASSYSIQLNTEAFF.

The chain employs TRBV12-3 or TRBV12-4 and TRBJ2-5. The CDR3 is 14 amino acids. CDR3 amino acids: CASSSGQFQETQYF.

The CDR3 loop reads CSARAGTPEAFF. The rearrangement links TRBV20-1 to TRBJ1-1. This CDR3 is 12 amino acids long. Germline values: CDR1 DFQATT, CDR2 SNEGSKA (reference sequence).

The chain links TRBV18 to TRBJ1-2; TCRdb proposes TRBD1, but this gene call is untestable without DNA. In germline, CDR1 is KGHSH, CDR2 LQKENI. The CDR3 runs 16 residues. This CDR3 reads CASSPDRPPPNYGYTF.

The chain employs TRBV7-9 and TRBJ1-6; TCRdb names TRBD1, which stays unverified in the absence of DNA. The germline CDR1 and CDR2 sequences are SEHNR and FQNEAQ (reference sequence). This CDR3 has 14 residues. The CDR3 reads CASSPGQGNSPLHF. The variable domain in full, completed from reference TRBV7-9 and TRBJ1-6, reads DTGVSQNPRHKITKRGQNVTFRCDPISEHNRLYWYRQTLGQGPEFLTYFQNEAQLEKSRLLSDRFSAERPKGSFSTLEIQRTEQGDSAMYLCASSPGQGNSPLHFGNGTRLTVT.

V gene TRBV7-2 combines with J gene TRBJ2-3; with no DNA, the TCRdb D assignment of TRBD2 cannot be verified. Germline V gene sequence: CDR1 SGHTA, CDR2 FQGNSA. The CDR3 totals 14 residues. CDR3 protein: CASSLDAGSDTQYF. Variable domain in full (rest from reference TRBV7-2 and TRBJ2-3): GAGVSQSPSNKVTEKGKDVELRCDPISGHTALYWYRQSLGQGLEFLIYFQGNSAPDKSGLPSDRFSAERTGGSVSTLTIQRTQQEDSAVYLCASSLDAGSDTQYFGPGTRLTVL.

The chain uses TRBV20-1 and TRBJ2-7; with no DNA, the TCRdb D assignment of TRBD1 cannot be verified. CDR3 size: 14 residues. CDR1 and CDR2 (germline): DFQATT, SNEGSKA (reference sequence). CDR3 amino acids: CSAAEGGDLYEQYF.

The gene calls are TRBV7-2 and TRBJ2-7. Germline-derived CDR1 and CDR2 are SGHTA and FQGNSA. This CDR3 region has 15 residues. The CDR3 reads CASSLEDLGSYEQYF.

This sequence joins TRBV29-1 and TRBJ2-5. The CDR3 is 12 amino acids. CDR1 is SQVTM, CDR2 ANQGSEA, per germline. The chain's CDR3 is CSVRLKQETQYF.

The chain uses TRBV14 and TRBJ2-3; there is no DNA to check the TCRdb D call of TRBD2. From germline, CDR1 is SGHDN and CDR2 FVKESK. CDR3 length equals 17 residues. CDR3 protein: CASSQRGLAGGADTQYF.

CDR3 protein: CASSLGLASGELFF. This chain connects TRBV11-2 to TRBJ2-2; TCRdb's assignment of TRBD2 cannot be checked, as there is no DNA. Germline CDR1 reads SGHAT; CDR2 reads FQNNGV. The CDR3 has 14 amino acids.

J is TRBJ2-5 and V is TRBV9; TCRdb reports TRBD1, a call that lacks DNA to check it against. CDR3 length: 15 amino acids. CDR1 is SGDLS and CDR2 is YYNGEE in the germline V gene. CDR3 loop: CASSGRQGREETQYF.

This chain joins TRBV4-2 and TRBJ2-2; TCRdb picks TRBD2, but there is no DNA to check that call. Germline lookup yields CDR1 LGHNA and CDR2 YNFKEQ. The CDR3 runs to 21 residues. CDR3 amino acids: CASSQLQSGTSGRRGTGELFF.

This chain uses TRBV11-2 with TRBJ1-1. Germline V gene sequence: CDR1 SGHAT, CDR2 FQNNGV. The CDR3 length is 15 residues. The CDR3 region is CASSLSGTLGTEAFF.

The V gene is TRBV7-2, the J gene TRBJ1-5. CDR3 length equals 14 residues. The germline V gene encodes CDR1 SGHTA and CDR2 FQGNSA. The CDR3 sequence is CASSSSGTYQPQHF. Full variable domain (remainder filled in from reference TRBV7-2 and TRBJ1-5): GAGVSQSPSNKVTEKGKDVELRCDPISGHTALYWYRQSLGQGLEFLIYFQGNSAPDKSGLPSDRFSAERTGGSVSTLTIQRTQQEDSAVYLCASSSSGTYQPQHFGDGTRLSIL.

CDR3 residues: CSACDGGDSNQPQHF. The gene calls are TRBV20-1 and TRBJ1-5. The CDR3 runs to 15 residues. CDR1 is DFQATT and CDR2 is SNEGSKA in the germline V gene (reference sequence).

The chain recombines TRBV20-1 with TRBJ2-1; TCRdb proposes TRBD1, but this gene call is untestable without DNA. Germline values: CDR1 DFQATT, CDR2 SNEGSKA (reference sequence). The CDR3 length is 16 residues. The CDR3 loop reads CSARDPSGGAGNEQFF.

The chain joins TRBV10-3 to TRBJ2-3. The CDR3 loop spans 12 amino acids. Germline loops: CDR1 ENHRY, CDR2 SYGVKD. The CDR3 sequence: CATHAGPDTQYF.

The chain links TRBV5-1 to TRBJ1-1. Germline-derived CDR1 and CDR2 are SGHRS and YFSETQ. The CDR3 runs 13 residues. The CDR3 loop reads CASHERANTEAFF. Using reference TRBV5-1 and TRBJ1-1 for the parts outside the CDR3, the full variable domain is KAGVTQTPRYLIKTRGQQVTLSCSPISGHRSVSWYQQTPGQGLQFLFEYFSETQRNKGNFPGRFSGRQFSNSRSEMNVSTLELGDSALYLCASHERANTEAFFGQGTRLTVV.

The CDR3 here is CASSLEANTDTQYF. The V and J genes are TRBV5-1 and TRBJ2-3. This CDR3 comprises 14 residues. Germline values: CDR1 SGHRS, CDR2 YFSETQ.

This chain connects TRBV6-2 or TRBV6-3 to TRBJ1-6. The CDR3 contains 15 residues. Germline assignment: CDR1 MNHEY and CDR2 SVGEGT. The CDR3: CASSTISRANSPLHF.

This rearrangement joins TRBV11-2 to TRBJ1-1; TCRdb's D gene call, TRBD1, goes unchecked for lack of DNA. Germline V lookup: CDR1 SGHAT, CDR2 FQNNGV. This CDR3 has 17 residues. CDR3 in amino acids: CASSLMMRDSLARGAFF.

The rearrangement uses TRBV20-1 and TRBJ2-7; TCRdb lists TRBD2, though no DNA is available to test this call. The germline V gene encodes CDR1 DFQATT and CDR2 SNEGSKA (reference sequence). The CDR3 contains 17 residues. The CDR3 sequence is CSARETSGRSKGYEQYF.

The chain joins TRBV5-1 to TRBJ1-5; as DNA is missing, the TRBD1 call by TCRdb cannot be tested. CDR3 size: 15 residues. The germline V gene encodes CDR1 SGHRS and CDR2 YFSETQ. The CDR3 sequence is CASSLGQGPNQPQHF.

This rearrangement joins TRBV27 to TRBJ2-1; the D gene TCRdb calls, TRBD1, cannot be checked with no DNA. The CDR3 loop spans 11 amino acids. CDR1 is MNHEY and CDR2 is SMNVEV in the germline V gene (reference sequence). The chain's CDR3 is CASTLYNEQFF.